This T cell receptor (beta chain) was found in a study of naive and memory T cell subsets. Treatment reported: skin biopsy from PPD injection site in Mantoux-positive individual. A UMI-containing oligonucleotide was joined by 3' ligation to the TCR cDNA template. The CDR3 is 15 amino acids. With 5 bases removed from V and 3 bases from J, the gap between germline ends came to 16 bases. Germline V CDR1 and CDR2: SEHNR, FQNEAQ (reference sequence). The SP2 primer and nested alpha and beta constant region primers amplified ligated cDNA in four rounds. MiXCR, run by TCRdb on the UMI-ligation and nested PCR reads, gives a single entry per CDR3 protein. This table holds tens of thousands of distinct CDR3 sequences, 6% found once. This clonotype was detected many times.

V gene TRBV7-9 combines with J gene TRBJ1-1; the D gene is possibly TRBD1 (5 bases). The sequencing used skin, collected from a tuberculin skin test site. The receptor comes from an adult in good health. This chain's CDR3 is CASSEERGGDTEAFF. CDR3 nucleotide sequence: TGTGCCAGCAGCGAGGAGAGGGGAGGGGACACTGAAGCTTTCTTT.